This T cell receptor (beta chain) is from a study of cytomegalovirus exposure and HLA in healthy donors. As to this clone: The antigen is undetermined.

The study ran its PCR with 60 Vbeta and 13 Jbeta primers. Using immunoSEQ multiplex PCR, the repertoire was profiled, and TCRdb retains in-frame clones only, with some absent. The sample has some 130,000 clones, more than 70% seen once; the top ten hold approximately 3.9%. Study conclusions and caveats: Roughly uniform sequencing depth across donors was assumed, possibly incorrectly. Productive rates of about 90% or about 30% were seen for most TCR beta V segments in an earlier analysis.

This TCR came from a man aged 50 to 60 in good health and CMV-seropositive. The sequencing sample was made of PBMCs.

This CDR3 is CASSLATGGRSNQPQHF. DNA for the CDR3: TGTGCCAGCAGCTTAGCTACAGGGGGAAGGAGCAATCAGCCCCAGCATTTT. This chain connects TRBV7-2 to TRBJ1-5, with 8 nucleotides matching TRBD1. Germline values: CDR1 SGHTA, CDR2 FQGNSA. This CDR3 is 17 amino acids long. The junction had 5 bases not matched to a gene; V was cut back by 0 bases and J by 1 base.